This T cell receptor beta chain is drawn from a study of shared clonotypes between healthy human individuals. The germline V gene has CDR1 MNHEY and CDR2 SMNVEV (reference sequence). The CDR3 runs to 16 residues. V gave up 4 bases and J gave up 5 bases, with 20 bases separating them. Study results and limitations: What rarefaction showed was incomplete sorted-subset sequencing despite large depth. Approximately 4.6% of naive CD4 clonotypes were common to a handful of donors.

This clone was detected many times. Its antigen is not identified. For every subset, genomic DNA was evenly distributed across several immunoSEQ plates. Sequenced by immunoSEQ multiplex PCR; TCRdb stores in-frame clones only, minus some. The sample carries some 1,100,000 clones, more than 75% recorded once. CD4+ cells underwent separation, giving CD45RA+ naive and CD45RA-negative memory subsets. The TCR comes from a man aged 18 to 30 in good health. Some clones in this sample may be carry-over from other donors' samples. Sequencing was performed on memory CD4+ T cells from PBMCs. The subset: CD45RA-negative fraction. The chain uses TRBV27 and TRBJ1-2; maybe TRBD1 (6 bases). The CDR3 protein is CASSSLTGARVYGYTF. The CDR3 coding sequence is TGTGCCAGCAGTTCCCTCACGGGGGCGCGAGTTTATGGCTACACCTTC.